One and the same sample provided the 27 T cell receptor beta chains below, sequenced in a study of early T cells in non-severe SARS-CoV-2 infection. One entry per CDR3 protein results from TCRdb running MiXCR on the 5' RACE reads. The table lists some 91,000 distinct CDR3 sequences, around 14% of them singletons. The sequencing sample was made of whole blood. The receptors here all came from an adult who was a healthcare worker with PCR-confirmed SARS-CoV-2 infection or an uninfected control (not recorded which).

The V and J genes are TRBV5-1 and TRBJ2-5, with D unclear. The CDR3 covers 14 residues. Deletions cut 2 bases from V and 1 base from J, with 9 bases between. CDR1 and CDR2 (germline): SGHRS, YFSETQ. The CDR3 loop reads CASSFFGSQETQYF. The DNA of the CDR3 is TGCGCCAGCAGCTTCTTCGGGTCCCAAGAGACCCAGTACTTC.

This clonotype was picked up a small number of times. The V and J genes are TRBV7-9 and TRBJ1-2; no clear D gene. CDR3 length: 11 amino acids. Trimming removed 2 bases at V and 8 bases at J, with 6 bases between. CDR1 SEHNR and CDR2 FQNEAQ come from the germline V gene (reference sequence). In DNA form, the CDR3 reads TGTGCCAGCAGCTTAAACGTCGGCTACACCTTC. As protein: CASSLNVGYTF.

This clonotype has ten or more counts. The rearrangement links TRBV20-1 to TRBJ1-2; 7 positions match TRBD1. The germline V gene encodes CDR1 DFQATT and CDR2 SNEGSKA (reference sequence). This CDR3 is 13 amino acids long. J gave up 3 bases and V 6 bases, and 7 bases lay outside the gene matches. Written as DNA, the CDR3 is TGCAGTGCAATCAGGGGGATGGACTATGGCTACACCTTC. It translates to CSAIRGMDYGYTF.

Ten or more counts support this clonotype. The V and J genes are TRBV4-2 and TRBJ2-1, with D perhaps TRBD2 (5 bases). Trimming shortened V by 0 bases and J by 2 bases, and 14 bases separated the two germline ends. Germline assignment: CDR1 LGHNA and CDR2 YNFKEQ. This CDR3 is built from 17 residues. CDR3 region: CASSQDRLSGTYNEQFF. DNA for the CDR3: TGTGCCAGCAGCCAAGATAGGTTGAGCGGAACCTACAATGAGCAGTTCTTC.

This clonotype was seen more than once but under ten times. The chain links TRBV20-1 to TRBJ1-1; D is ambiguous. The V and J ends lost 5 bases and 10 bases respectively, with 17 bases between them. There are 12 residues in the CDR3. CDR1 is DFQATT and CDR2 is SNEGSKA in the germline V gene (reference sequence). CDR3 protein: CSARVVPLGAFF. In DNA, the CDR3 is TGCAGTGCTCGAGTGGTTCCCCTCGGAGCTTTCTTT.

This clonotype has ten or more counts. The gene calls are TRBV7-9 and TRBJ2-7; the match to TRBD1 covers 7 bases. In germline, CDR1 is SEHNR, CDR2 FQNEAQ (reference sequence). V dropped 6 bases and J dropped 2; count of bases not matched to a gene: 7. This CDR3 has 14 residues. This CDR3 reads CASSRPGQPYEQYF. CDR3 sequence (DNA): TGTGCCAGCAGTCGTCCGGGACAGCCCTACGAGCAGTACTTC.

The rearrangement links TRBV6-6 to TRBJ2-5; maybe TRBD1 (5 bases). The CDR3 has 16 residues. CDR1 MNHNY and CDR2 SVGAGI come from the germline V gene (reference sequence). V lost 0 bases, J lost 5 bases, and 16 bases lay in between. Here the CDR3 DNA reads TGTGCCAGCAGTTACTCGAAAGTATCTCAGGGTGAGACCCAGTACTTC. It encodes CASSYSKVSQGETQYF.

The chain combines TRBV5-5 with TRBJ2-5; 8 bases are shared with TRBD1. V lost 1 base, J lost 5 bases, and 7 bases stayed unmatched. The CDR3 is made up of 15 amino acids. Per the germline V gene, CDR1 is SGHKS and CDR2 is YYEKEE (reference sequence). As DNA, the CDR3 is TGTGCCAGCAGCTTGCTCAGGGGGCCCCAGGAGACCCAGTACTTC. This gives the protein CASSLLRGPQETQYF.

This chain joins TRBV5-1 and TRBJ2-2; D gene ambiguous. This CDR3 region has 12 residues. Looked up from germline, CDR1 is SGHRS and CDR2 is YFSETQ. V lost 4 bases to trimming and J lost 5 bases, with 6 bases between them. CDR3 amino acids: CASSQPTGELFF. CDR3 nucleotides: TGCGCCAGCAGCCAACCTACCGGGGAGCTGTTTTTT.

The chain couples TRBV6-4 to TRBJ2-1, with a tentative D call TRBD2 (6 bases). With 4 bases removed from V and 3 bases from J, the gap between germline ends came to 10 bases. There are 14 residues in the CDR3. CDR1 and CDR2 from the germline V gene are MRHNA and SNTAGT. CDR3 DNA: TGTGCCAGCAGTGTCGCTAGCGACTACAATGAGCAGTTCTTC. Its translation: CASSVASDYNEQFF.

There are many counts of this clonotype. J is TRBJ2-3 and V is TRBV19; possibly TRBD2 for D (6 bases). The germline V gene has CDR1 LNHDA and CDR2 SQIVND (reference sequence). Trimming shortened V by 5 bases and J by 0 bases, and 9 bases separated the two germline ends. The length of the CDR3 is 14 residues. The CDR3 region is CASSLSGSTDTQYF. The DNA for the CDR3 is TGTGCCAGTAGTCTTAGCGGAAGCACAGATACGCAGTATTTT.

This clonotype appeared a few times. V is TRBV15 and J is TRBJ2-7, with a tentative D call TRBD2 (6 bases). V was clipped by 4 bases and J by 0 bases, with 16 bases between them. This CDR3 spans 16 amino acids. Germline-derived CDR1 and CDR2 are LNHNV and YYDKDF (reference sequence). The CDR3 DNA sequence: TGTGCCACCAGCACAAACCGCCCCGGGAGCTCCTACGAGCAGTACTTC. This gives the protein CATSTNRPGSSYEQYF.

In its sample, this clonotype was seen a few times. The chain has TRBV6-4 and TRBJ2-7; 14 bases agree with TRBD2. Germline V gives CDR1 MRHNA, CDR2 SNTAGT. J gave up 6 bases and V 2 bases, and 0 bases lay outside the gene matches. This CDR3 has 14 amino acids. CDR3 DNA: TGTGCCAGCAGTGACGGGACTAGCGGGAGCGAGCAGTACTTC. Its protein product is CASSDGTSGSEQYF.

V and J are TRBV20-1 and TRBJ2-7, with 10 nucleotides matching TRBD2. The germline V gene has CDR1 DFQATT and CDR2 SNEGSKA (reference sequence). The ends lost 5 bases at V and 3 bases at J; junction bases unmatched: 7. This CDR3 spans 14 amino acids. The CDR3 region is CSADRLAGYYEQYF. DNA for the CDR3: TGCAGTGCTGACCGACTAGCGGGTTACTACGAGCAGTACTTC.

This clonotype was counted only a few times. The CDR3 coding sequence is TGTGCCAGCAGTTTTCCAACAACCGGTAACTATGGCTACACCTTC. As protein: CASSFPTTGNYGYTF. This chain connects TRBV28 to TRBJ1-2; D gene ambiguous. CDR1 and CDR2 (germline): MDHEN, SYDVKM. The CDR3 runs to 15 residues. V was cut by 3 bases and J by 1 base, with 12 bases left in between.

The chain employs TRBV6-1 and TRBJ2-6; the D is unclear. Germline CDR1 reads MNHNS; CDR2 reads SASEGT. This CDR3 is built from 15 residues. Trimming pared 2 bases from V and 1 base from J, leaving 6 bases between. The chain's CDR3 is CASSERSSGANVLTF. The DNA of the CDR3 is TGTGCCAGCAGTGAAAGAAGTTCTGGGGCCAACGTCCTGACTTTC.

This clonotype has more than one count but fewer than ten. This chain links TRBV13 with TRBJ2-7, with a weak D call TRBD1 (5 bases). V gave up 3 bases and J gave up 3 bases, with 9 bases separating them. Germline V gene sequence: CDR1 PRHDT, CDR2 FYEKMQ (reference sequence). This CDR3 comprises 13 residues. CDR3 residues: CASSLGPNYEQYF. Written as DNA, the CDR3 is TGTGCCAGCAGCTTGGGGCCAAACTACGAGCAGTACTTC.

This clonotype was detected a few times. The CDR3 loop reads CSARDRRHGGSTDTQYF. CDR3 DNA sequence: TGCAGTGCTAGAGATCGAAGGCACGGCGGTTCCACAGATACGCAGTATTTT. The chain recombines TRBV20-1 with TRBJ2-3; no clear D. Germline lookup yields CDR1 DFQATT and CDR2 SNEGSKA (reference sequence). CDR3 length equals 17 residues. The V and J ends lost 0 bases and 2 bases respectively, with 18 bases between them.

The chain has TRBV3-1 and TRBJ2-7; D perhaps matches TRBD1 (7 bases). V was clipped by 4 bases and J by 5 bases, with 12 bases between them. Germline-derived CDR1 and CDR2 are LGHDT and YNNKEL (reference sequence). The CDR3 loop spans 13 amino acids. CDR3 in amino acids: CASSLQGGHEQYF. CDR3 sequence (DNA): TGTGCCAGCAGCCTGCAGGGGGGCCACGAGCAGTACTTC.

This sequence joins TRBV6-5 and TRBJ2-7; the D gene is possibly TRBD2 (5 bases). V was pared by 3 bases and J by 3 bases, with 15 bases between. Germline V lookup: CDR1 MNHEY, CDR2 SVGAGI. This CDR3 comprises 15 residues. The CDR3 DNA follows: TGTGCCAGCAGTTATCGAGCGGATAACCTCTACGAGCAGTACTTC. Translation: CASSYRADNLYEQYF.

On this clonotype: This may stem from a read error, because a much larger clone lies one nucleotide away. V and J are TRBV27 and TRBJ2-5, with TRBD2 matching over 7 bases. The CDR3 runs to 13 residues. Looked up from germline, CDR1 is MNHEY and CDR2 is SMNVEV (reference sequence). Here the CDR3 reads CASRGLPEETQNF. The CDR3 DNA reads as TGTGCCAGCAGGGGACTACCCGAAGAGACCCAGAACTTC.

This rearrangement joins TRBV11-2 to TRBJ2-7, with D hard to call. Trimming removed 5 bases from V and 6 bases from J, with 11 bases in between. Germline CDR1 is SGHAT and CDR2 is FQNNGV. This CDR3 spans 12 amino acids. In DNA form, the CDR3 reads TGTGCCAGCAGCCCCGGCCCAAGCGAGCAGTACTTC. This sequence encodes CASSPGPSEQYF.

The J gene is TRBJ1-2, the V gene TRBV30; 10 nucleotides line up with TRBD1. Losses at the gene ends were 2 bases for V and 2 bases for J; bases not matched to a gene: 8. CDR3 length equals 16 residues. Germline V gene sequence: CDR1 GTSNPN, CDR2 SVGIG (reference sequence). DNA of the CDR3: TGTGCCTGGAGTTCAACCGGGACAGGGGCGAACTATGGCTACACCTTC. Translated, it gives CAWSSTGTGANYGYTF.

V and J are TRBV7-3 and TRBJ2-5, with 8 bases identical to TRBD2. J was trimmed by 5 bases and V by 2 bases; bases with no gene match: 7. From germline, CDR1 is SGHTA and CDR2 FQGTGA. This CDR3 comprises 15 residues. In DNA form, the CDR3 reads TGTGCCAGCAGCTTATCCGGGGGGGCGCGCGAGACCCAGTACTTC. Its protein product is CASSLSGGARETQYF.

This clonotype was picked up a small number of times. V and J are TRBV3-1 and TRBJ1-2; D not resolved. V gave up 1 base and J gave up 7 bases, with 7 bases separating them. The CDR3 is 12 amino acids. Germline lookup yields CDR1 LGHDT and CDR2 YNNKEL (reference sequence). CDR3 DNA: TGTGCCAGCAGCCAAGCCTCAGTTGGCTACACCTTC. Amino acid sequence: CASSQASVGYTF.

In this sample, this clonotype turned up a few times. The chain joins TRBV5-4 to TRBJ2-1, with 9 bases that match TRBD2. Germline loops: CDR1 SGHNT, CDR2 YYREEE (reference sequence). The CDR3 is 15 amino acids. V trimming: 0 bases; J trimming: 8 bases; junction bases outside the gene matches: 6. CDR3 sequence reads: CASSLGSGSGDEQFF. The DNA of the CDR3 is TGTGCCAGCAGCTTGGGTAGCGGGAGTGGGGATGAGCAGTTCTTC.

This clonotype occurred a few times. This rearrangement joins TRBV5-6 to TRBJ2-7; D not certain. V gave up 1 base and J gave up 0 bases, with 5 bases separating them. Germline V lookup: CDR1 SGHDT, CDR2 YYEEEE. CDR3 length equals 13 residues. DNA for the CDR3: TGTGCCAGCAGCTTGCCGGACTCCTACGAGCAGTACTTC. This gives the protein CASSLPDSYEQYF.